Following are 17 T cell receptor beta chains from one sample sequenced in a study of chemoradiotherapy in HPV16-positive cancers. Repertoires were generated with immunoSEQ multiplex PCR, while TCRdb's copy carries only in-frame clones and drops some. The sample comprises more than 20,000 clones, roughly 90% of which are singletons, and 15% to 20% rests with the top ten. The sample here was blood, taken from a patient who underwent chemoradiotherapy. Receptors were obtained from a human donor with HPV-associated anogenital cancer.

This rearrangement joins TRBV28 to TRBJ2-3; the D is unclear. The CDR3 is made up of 14 amino acids. CDR1 is MDHEN and CDR2 is SYDVKM in the germline V gene. Between the trimmed V and J ends, which lost 2 bases and 2 bases, there was a span of 8 bases. CDR3: CASSLLLATDTQYF. The DNA of the CDR3 is TGTGCCAGCAGTTTACTTTTAGCCACAGATACGCAGTATTTT.

This clone was counted once. The chain uses TRBV2 and TRBJ2-5, with 7 bases matching TRBD1. Trimming removed 8 bases from V and 2 bases from J; junction bases left unmatched: 5. Germline lookup yields CDR1 SNHLY and CDR2 FYNNEI. The CDR3 runs 13 residues. The DNA of the CDR3 is TGTGCCAGCCGAGGGACAGCACAAGAGACCCAGTACTTC. Translating it yields CASRGTAQETQYF.

The chain employs TRBV6-6 and TRBJ1-4; D unclear. The CDR3 has 14 residues. V gave up 2 bases and J gave up 4 bases, with 8 bases separating them. Germline CDR1 and CDR2: MNHNY and SVGAGI (reference sequence). The CDR3 sequence: CASSYVQINEKLFF. The CDR3 region has the DNA TGTGCCAGCAGTTACGTACAGATTAATGAAAAACTGTTTTTT.

The V and J genes are TRBV7-2 and TRBJ2-7, with 7 bases identical to TRBD2. The CDR3 loop spans 12 amino acids. The V segment lost 7 bases and the J segment 4 bases; nucleotides outside the gene matches: 4. Germline V gives CDR1 SGHTA, CDR2 FQGNSA. The CDR3 protein is CASTPGGYEQYF. For the CDR3, the DNA is TGTGCCAGCACCCCGGGGGGTTACGAGCAGTACTTC. Complete variable domain (other parts from reference TRBV7-2 and TRBJ2-7): GAGVSQSPSNKVTEKGKDVELRCDPISGHTALYWYRQSLGQGLEFLIYFQGNSAPDKSGLPSDRFSAERTGGSVSTLTIQRTQQEDSAVYLCASTPGGYEQYFGPGTRLTVT.

This clone occurred once. The genes are TRBV4-2 and TRBJ2-1, with D possibly being TRBD1 (6 bases). CDR3 length equals 14 residues. Trimming stripped 0 bases from V and 6 bases from J, with 9 bases between. Per germline, CDR1 LGHNA and CDR2 YNFKEQ. The CDR3, as DNA: TGTGCCAGCAGCCAAGAAGCACAGGGCAATGAGCAGTTCTTC. Protein: CASSQEAQGNEQFF.

This clone has just one count. The V and J genes are TRBV6-5 and TRBJ1-4; D call uncertain. The CDR3 extends over 14 amino acids. The V and J ends lost 6 bases and 4 bases respectively, with 12 bases between them. CDR1 and CDR2 (germline): MNHEY, SVGAGI. CDR3 residues: CASRRTGNNEKLFF. The CDR3 DNA reads TGTGCCAGCAGACGAACGGGGAATAATGAAAAACTGTTTTTT.

This clone was recorded a few times. The rearrangement uses TRBV2 and TRBJ2-2; D gene ambiguous. Germline loops: CDR1 SNHLY, CDR2 FYNNEI. With 1 base removed from V and 3 bases from J, the gap between germline ends came to 6 bases. CDR3 length: 14 amino acids. CDR3 DNA sequence: TGTGCCAGCAGTGAAGATAGGTACACCGGGGAGCTGTTTTTT. Its protein is CASSEDRYTGELFF.

The genes are TRBV18 and TRBJ1-5, with 8 positions matching TRBD1. Germline CDR1 and CDR2: KGHSH and LQKENI. CDR3 length: 15 amino acids. The J segment lost 3 bases and the V segment lost 3 bases, leaving 4 bases of the junction unmatched. The CDR3, as DNA: TGTGCCAGCTCACCGAGGACAGGGTTCAATCAGCCCCAGCATTTT. Translation: CASSPRTGFNQPQHF.

This clone was found once. The chain has TRBV4-1 and TRBJ1-1, with 8 nucleotides matching TRBD1. From germline, CDR1 is MGHRA and CDR2 YSYEKL. This CDR3 has 14 amino acids. The J segment lost 5 bases and the V segment lost 4 bases, leaving 6 bases of the junction unmatched. As DNA, the CDR3 is TGCGCCAGCAGCCTTGGACAGGGTGAGACTGAAGCTTTCTTT. Protein product: CASSLGQGETEAFF.

This clone was counted a few times. This chain joins TRBV6-5 and TRBJ1-2; tentatively, D is TRBD1 (6 bases). This CDR3 spans 13 amino acids. Trimming removed 2 bases from V and 2 bases from J, with 6 bases in between. Germline-derived CDR1 and CDR2 are MNHEY and SVGAGI. The CDR3 DNA is TGTGCCAGCAGTTACGGGACAAACTATGGCTACACCTTC. Its protein is CASSYGTNYGYTF.

V is TRBV10-2 and J is TRBJ1-5; TRBD1 aligns across 8 bases. The germline V gene has CDR1 WSHSY and CDR2 SAAADI. CDR3 length equals 14 residues. Trimming at V came to 6 bases and at J to 4 bases, leaving 5 bases not matched to a gene. CDR3 nucleotide sequence: TGCGCCAGCAGAGAGGGACAGGTAAATCAGCCCCAGCATTTT. Translated: CASREGQVNQPQHF.

The chain carries TRBV28 and TRBJ1-5; possibly TRBD1 for D (6 bases). Germline V gene lookup returns CDR1 MDHEN and CDR2 SYDVKM. The CDR3 totals 15 residues. The V end was cut by 5 bases, the J end by 2 bases, with 13 bases between. CDR3 loop: CASSATGLGNQPQHF. For the CDR3, the DNA is TGTGCCAGCAGTGCAACAGGGTTAGGCAATCAGCCCCAGCATTTT.

V usage is TRBV6-1 and J usage is TRBJ2-4, with D perhaps matching TRBD1 (6 bases). The CDR3 has 13 residues. CDR1 and CDR2 from the germline V gene are MNHNS and SASEGT. V lost 3 bases and J 5 bases, leaving 8 bases between the germline ends. CDR3 DNA sequence: TGTGCCAGCAGTGAGGGGGCGCAAAACATTCAGTACTTC. Its protein is CASSEGAQNIQYF.

This chain uses TRBV7-2 with TRBJ1-5; 9 bases agree with TRBD1. The CDR3 has 15 amino acids. Germline-derived CDR1 and CDR2 are SGHTA and FQGNSA. V lost 7 bases and J lost 3; bases outside the gene matches: 7. CDR3 in DNA: TGTGCCAGCAACACCGGGACAGGGACCAATCAGCCCCAGCATTTT. Residues: CASNTGTGTNQPQHF.

This rearrangement joins TRBV6-6 to TRBJ2-7; D gene unclear. The CDR3 runs 15 residues. V shed 2 bases and J shed 3 bases, with 14 bases lying between them. The germline V gene encodes CDR1 MNHNY and CDR2 SVGAGI (reference sequence). CDR3 in DNA: TGTGCCAGCAGTTACACGGTTGTCTCCAGCTACGAGCAGTACTTC. Translating it yields CASSYTVVSSYEQYF.

The chain recombines TRBV6-6 with TRBJ1-1; no definite D call. Trimming cost V 3 bases and J 4 bases, with 3 bases left between them. Per germline, CDR1 MNHNY and CDR2 SVGAGI (reference sequence). The CDR3 has 11 residues. The CDR3 coding sequence is TGTGCCAGCAGTTATACCACTGAAGCTTTCTTT. This gives the protein CASSYTTEAFF.

The genes are TRBV7-9 and TRBJ1-2, with 7 bases fitting TRBD1. Germline V gene sequence: CDR1 SEHNR, CDR2 FQNEAQ (reference sequence). The trim removed 5 bases at V and 7 bases at J, leaving 4 bases unmatched. This CDR3 is built from 12 residues. CDR3 sequence (DNA): TGTGCCAGCAGCCGGACAGGTTCTGGCTACACCTTC. Protein product: CASSRTGSGYTF.